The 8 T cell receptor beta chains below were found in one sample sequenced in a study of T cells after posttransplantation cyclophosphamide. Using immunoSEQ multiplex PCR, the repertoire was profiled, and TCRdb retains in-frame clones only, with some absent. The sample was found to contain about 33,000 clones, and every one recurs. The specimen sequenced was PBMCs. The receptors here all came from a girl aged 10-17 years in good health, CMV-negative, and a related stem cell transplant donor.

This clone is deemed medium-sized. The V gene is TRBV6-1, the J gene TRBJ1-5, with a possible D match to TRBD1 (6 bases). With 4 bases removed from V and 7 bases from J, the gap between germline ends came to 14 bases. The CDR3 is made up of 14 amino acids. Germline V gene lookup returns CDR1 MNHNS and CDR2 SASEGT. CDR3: CASSVSGEGQPQHF. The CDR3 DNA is TGTGCCAGCAGTGTTTCAGGGGAAGGGCAGCCCCAGCATTTT.

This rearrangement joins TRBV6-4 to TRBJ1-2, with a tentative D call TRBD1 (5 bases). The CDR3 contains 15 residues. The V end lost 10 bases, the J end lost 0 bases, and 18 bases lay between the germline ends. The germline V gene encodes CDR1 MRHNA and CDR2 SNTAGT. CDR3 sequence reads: CATLRVQEANYGYTF. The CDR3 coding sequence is TGTGCCACCCTCCGCGTACAGGAAGCTAACTATGGCTACACCTTC.

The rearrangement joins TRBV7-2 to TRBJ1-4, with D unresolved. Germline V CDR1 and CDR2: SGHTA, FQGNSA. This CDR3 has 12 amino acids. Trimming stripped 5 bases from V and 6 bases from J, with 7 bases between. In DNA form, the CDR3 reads TGTGCCAGCAGCAAACTACATGAAAAACTGTTTTTT. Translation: CASSKLHEKLFF.

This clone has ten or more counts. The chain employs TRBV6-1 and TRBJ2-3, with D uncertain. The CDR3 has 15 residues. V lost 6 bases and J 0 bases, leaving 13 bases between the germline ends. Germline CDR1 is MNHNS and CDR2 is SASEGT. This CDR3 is CASSVDSVSTDTQYF. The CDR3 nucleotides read TGTGCCAGCAGCGTAGATAGTGTGAGCACAGATACGCAGTATTTT.

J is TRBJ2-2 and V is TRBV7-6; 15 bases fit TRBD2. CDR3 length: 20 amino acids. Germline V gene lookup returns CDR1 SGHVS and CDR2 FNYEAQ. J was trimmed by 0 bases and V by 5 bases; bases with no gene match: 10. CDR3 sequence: CASSAPGGTSGGTNTGELFF. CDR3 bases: TGTGCCAGCAGCGCTCCCGGCGGGACTAGCGGGGGGACGAACACCGGGGAGCTGTTTTTT.

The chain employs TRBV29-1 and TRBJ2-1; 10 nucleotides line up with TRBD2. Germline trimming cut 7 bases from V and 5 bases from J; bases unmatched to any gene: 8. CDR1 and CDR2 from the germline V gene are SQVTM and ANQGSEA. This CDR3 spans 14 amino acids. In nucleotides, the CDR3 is TGCAGCGCCTCGAGCGGGAGGGCCGACAATGAGCAGTTCTTC. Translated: CSASSGRADNEQFF.

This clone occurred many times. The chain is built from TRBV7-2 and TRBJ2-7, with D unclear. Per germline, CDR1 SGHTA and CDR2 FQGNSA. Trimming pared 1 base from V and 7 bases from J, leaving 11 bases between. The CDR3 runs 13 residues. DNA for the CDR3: TGTGCCAGCAGCTTAGGCGGTTTGAGTGAGCAGTACTTC. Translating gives CASSLGGLSEQYF.

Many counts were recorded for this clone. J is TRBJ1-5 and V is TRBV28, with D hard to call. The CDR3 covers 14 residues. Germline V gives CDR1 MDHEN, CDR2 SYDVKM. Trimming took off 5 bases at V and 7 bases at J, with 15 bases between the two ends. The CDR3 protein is CASSPGGDGQPQHF. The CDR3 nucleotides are TGTGCCAGCAGTCCCGGCGGGGATGGACAGCCCCAGCATTTT.